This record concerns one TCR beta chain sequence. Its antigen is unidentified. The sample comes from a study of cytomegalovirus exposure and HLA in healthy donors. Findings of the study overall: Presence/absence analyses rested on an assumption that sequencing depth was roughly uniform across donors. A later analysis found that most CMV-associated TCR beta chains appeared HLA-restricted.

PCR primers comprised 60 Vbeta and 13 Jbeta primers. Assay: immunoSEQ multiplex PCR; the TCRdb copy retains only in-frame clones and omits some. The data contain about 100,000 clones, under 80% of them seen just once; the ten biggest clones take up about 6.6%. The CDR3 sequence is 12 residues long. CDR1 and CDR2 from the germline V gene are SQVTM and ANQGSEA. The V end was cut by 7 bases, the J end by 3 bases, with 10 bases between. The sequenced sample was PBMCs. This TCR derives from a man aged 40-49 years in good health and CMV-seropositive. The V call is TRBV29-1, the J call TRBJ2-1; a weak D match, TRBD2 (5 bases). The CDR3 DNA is TGCAGCGCACTAGATCTCTACAATGAGCAGTTCTTC. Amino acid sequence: CSALDLYNEQFF.